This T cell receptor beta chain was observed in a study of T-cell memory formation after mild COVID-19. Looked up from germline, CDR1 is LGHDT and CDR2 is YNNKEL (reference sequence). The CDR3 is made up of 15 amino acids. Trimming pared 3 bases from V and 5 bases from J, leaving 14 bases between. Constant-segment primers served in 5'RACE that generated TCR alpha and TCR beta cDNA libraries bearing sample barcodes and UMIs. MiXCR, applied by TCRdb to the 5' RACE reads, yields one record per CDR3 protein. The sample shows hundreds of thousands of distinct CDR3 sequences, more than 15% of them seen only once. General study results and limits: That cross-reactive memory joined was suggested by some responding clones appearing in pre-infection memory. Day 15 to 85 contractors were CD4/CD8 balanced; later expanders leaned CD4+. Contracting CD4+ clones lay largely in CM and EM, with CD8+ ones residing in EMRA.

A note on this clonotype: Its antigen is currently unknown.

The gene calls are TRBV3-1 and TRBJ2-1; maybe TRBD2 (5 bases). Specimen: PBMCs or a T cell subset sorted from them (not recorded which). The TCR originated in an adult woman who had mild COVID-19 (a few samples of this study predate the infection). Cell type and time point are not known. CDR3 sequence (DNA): TGTGCCAGCAGCCATATAGCGACCGCGAACAATGAGCAGTTCTTC. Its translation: CASSHIATANNEQFF.